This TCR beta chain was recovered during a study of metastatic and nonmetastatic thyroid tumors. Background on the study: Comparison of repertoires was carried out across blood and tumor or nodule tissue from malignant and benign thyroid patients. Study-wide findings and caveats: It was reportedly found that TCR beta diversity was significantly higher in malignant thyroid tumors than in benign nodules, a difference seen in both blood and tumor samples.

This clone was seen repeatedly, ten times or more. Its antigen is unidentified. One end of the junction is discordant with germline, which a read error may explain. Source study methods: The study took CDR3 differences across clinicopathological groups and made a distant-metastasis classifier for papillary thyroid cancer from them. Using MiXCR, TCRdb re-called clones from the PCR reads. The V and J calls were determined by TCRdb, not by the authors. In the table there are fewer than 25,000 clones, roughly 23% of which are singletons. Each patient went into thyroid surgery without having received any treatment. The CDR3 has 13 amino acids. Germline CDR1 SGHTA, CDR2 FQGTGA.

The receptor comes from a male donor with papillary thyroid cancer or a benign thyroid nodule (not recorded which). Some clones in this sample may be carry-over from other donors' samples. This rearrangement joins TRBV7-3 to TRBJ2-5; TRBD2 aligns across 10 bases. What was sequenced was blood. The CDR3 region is CASSLSSLAGAEF. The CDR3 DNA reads TGTGCCAGCAGCTTAAGTTCCCTAGCGGGAGCTGAGTTC.